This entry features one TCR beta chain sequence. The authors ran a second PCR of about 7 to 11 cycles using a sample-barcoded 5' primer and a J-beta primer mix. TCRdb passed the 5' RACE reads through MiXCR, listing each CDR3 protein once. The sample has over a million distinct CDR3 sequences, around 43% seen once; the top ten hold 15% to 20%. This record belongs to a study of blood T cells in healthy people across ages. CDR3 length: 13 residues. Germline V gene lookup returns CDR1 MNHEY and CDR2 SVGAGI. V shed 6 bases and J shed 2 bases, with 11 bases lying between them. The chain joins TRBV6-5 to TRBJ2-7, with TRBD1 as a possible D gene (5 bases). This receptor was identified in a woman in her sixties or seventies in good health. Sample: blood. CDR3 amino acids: CASSHDSTYEQYF. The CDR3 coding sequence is TGTGCCAGCAGCCACGACAGTACCTACGAGCAGTACTTC.